Each of the 26 T cell receptor beta chains below was sequenced from the same sample in a study of technical replicates of blood from several donors. Profiled with immunoSEQ multiplex PCR; TCRdb holds only in-frame clones, not every one. The data show about 98,000 clones, with approximately 95% seen just once and less than 0.25% held by the top ten. Sequencing was done on a sample of T cells isolated from PBMCs. The receptors were sampled from a human donor in good health.

This chain uses TRBV2 with TRBJ1-3; 10 bases line up with TRBD1. Germline CDR1 and CDR2: SNHLY and FYNNEI. Unmatched junction bases numbered 2, after V lost 8 bases and J lost 4 bases. The length of the CDR3 is 13 residues. CDR3 sequence (DNA): TGTGCCAGCGGACAGGGGGAGGGAAACACCATATATTTT. It codes for CASGQGEGNTIYF.

The chain is built from TRBV5-5 and TRBJ2-3; no clear D gene. Germline values: CDR1 SGHKS, CDR2 YYEKEE (reference sequence). Trimming cost V 0 bases and J 4 bases, with 3 bases left between them. The CDR3 has 12 residues. The CDR3 region is CASSLAADTQYF. The DNA of the CDR3 is TGTGCCAGCAGCTTGGCGGCAGATACGCAGTATTTT.

This rearrangement joins TRBV6-1 to TRBJ2-7; D may be TRBD1 (6 bases). This CDR3 spans 14 amino acids. V lost 2 bases, J lost 2 bases, and 10 bases lay in between. Germline V gene data show CDR1 as MNHNS and CDR2 as SASEGT. The chain's CDR3 is CASSEWGQAYEQYF. For the CDR3, the DNA is TGTGCCAGCAGTGAATGGGGACAAGCCTACGAGCAGTACTTC.

The chain links TRBV4-1 to TRBJ2-2; D call uncertain. CDR1 MGHRA and CDR2 YSYEKL come from the germline V gene. This CDR3 has 13 amino acids. V dropped 0 bases and J dropped 4 bases, with 3 bases sitting between them. In DNA form, the CDR3 reads TGCGCCAGCAGCCAAGACAGCACCGGGGAGCTGTTTTTT. Translated, it gives CASSQDSTGELFF.

The chain couples TRBV18 to TRBJ1-5; D unresolved. V was shortened by 2 bases and J by 0 bases, with 8 bases between the two germline ends. The CDR3 has 15 residues. Germline loops: CDR1 KGHSH, CDR2 LQKENI. CDR3 loop: CASSPSRFSNQPQHF. The CDR3 coding sequence is TGTGCCAGCTCACCATCCCGTTTTAGCAATCAGCCCCAGCATTTT.

The V gene is TRBV27, the J gene TRBJ1-1; no clear D gene. Trimming removed 5 bases at V and 7 bases at J, with 14 bases between. The CDR3 is 13 residues long. Germline loops: CDR1 MNHEY, CDR2 SMNVEV (reference sequence). CDR3 bases: TGTGCCAGCAGTCCCTATCGACCGGGTGAAGCTTTCTTT. Protein sequence: CASSPYRPGEAFF.

The count of this clone is one. The chain uses TRBV4-1 and TRBJ2-7; weak D call: TRBD1 (6 bases). Germline values: CDR1 MGHRA, CDR2 YSYEKL. This CDR3 region has 13 residues. Trimming shortened V by 4 bases and J by 2 bases, and 9 bases separated the two germline ends. The CDR3 DNA reads TGCGCCAGCAGCCTCCGGGACACCTACGAGCAGTACTTC. Its protein product is CASSLRDTYEQYF.

This clone was recorded once. The chain uses TRBV30 and TRBJ2-7; a weak D match, TRBD2 (5 bases). The CDR3 length is 12 residues. The germline CDR1 and CDR2 sequences are GTSNPN and SVGIG (reference sequence). V lost 5 bases and J 5 bases, leaving 13 bases between the germline ends. Here the CDR3 reads CAWGRGSHEQYF. The CDR3 coding sequence is TGTGCCTGGGGCCGGGGTAGCCACGAGCAGTACTTC.

The chain employs TRBV14 and TRBJ1-1; 8 bases agree with TRBD1. This CDR3 comprises 14 residues. Germline V gene sequence: CDR1 SGHDN, CDR2 FVKESK. J lost 4 bases, V lost 4 bases, and 5 bases had no gene match. The CDR3 is CASSPDRAGTEAFF. For the CDR3, the DNA is TGTGCCAGCAGCCCGGACAGGGCGGGCACTGAAGCTTTCTTT.

V usage is TRBV6-6 and J usage is TRBJ2-3; 13 nucleotides agree with TRBD2. Germline trimming cut 7 bases from V and 7 bases from J; bases unmatched to any gene: 5. The germline CDR1 and CDR2 sequences are MNHNY and SVGAGI (reference sequence). This CDR3 contains 14 residues. CDR3 in DNA: TGTGCCAGCACTGGGACTAGCGGGGATTATACGCAGTATTTT. It yields the protein CASTGTSGDYTQYF.

The CDR3 spells CASSTRQGRISGANVLTF. The CDR3 nucleotides are TGTGCCAGCAGCACCAGACAGGGAAGAATCTCTGGGGCCAACGTCCTGACTTTC. The chain recombines TRBV28 with TRBJ2-6, with 7 bases aligning to TRBD1. Germline lookup yields CDR1 MDHEN and CDR2 SYDVKM. The CDR3 totals 18 residues. Trimming cost V 6 bases and J 0 bases; bases outside gene matches: 11. Together with reference TRBV28 and TRBJ2-6, the CDR3 gives the full variable domain: DVKVTQSSRYLVKRTGEKVFLECVQDMDHENMFWYRQDPGLGLRLIYFSYDVKMKEKGDIPEGYSVSREKKERFSLILESASTNQTSMYLCASSTRQGRISGANVLTFGAGSRLTVL.

The chain carries TRBV13 and TRBJ1-1; tentatively, D is TRBD1 (6 bases). This CDR3 is built from 14 residues. V lost 5 bases to trimming and J lost 5 bases, with 15 bases between them. The V gene's germline CDR1 is PRHDT and CDR2 FYEKMQ (reference sequence). The CDR3 here is CASSPKVGGTEAFF. The CDR3, as DNA: TGTGCCAGCAGCCCGAAGGTAGGGGGAACTGAAGCTTTCTTT.

This rearrangement joins TRBV11-3 to TRBJ1-1; TRBD1 might be the D (6 bases). CDR1 is SGHNT, CDR2 YENEEA, per germline. The CDR3 is made up of 13 amino acids. V shed 8 bases and J shed 5 bases, with 15 bases lying between them. CDR3: CASGQGRWTEAFF. As DNA, the CDR3 is TGTGCCAGCGGCCAGGGGCGTTGGACTGAAGCTTTCTTT.

The V gene is TRBV6-1, the J gene TRBJ1-2; D ambiguous. The CDR3 totals 14 residues. Per germline, CDR1 MNHNS and CDR2 SASEGT. Trimming shortened V by 1 base and J by 8 bases, and 14 bases separated the two germline ends. As DNA, the CDR3 is TGTGCCAGCAGTGAAGTTGGGCCGTTGCAGGGCTACACCTTC. Protein product: CASSEVGPLQGYTF.

The rearrangement uses TRBV2 and TRBJ2-3; 7 bases are shared with TRBD1. CDR3 length equals 16 residues. J lost 4 bases, V lost 0 bases, and 7 bases had no gene match. Germline V gene data show CDR1 as SNHLY and CDR2 as FYNNEI. The CDR3 bases are TGTGCCAGCAGTGAAGCGCTTTGGGACAGCTCAGATACGCAGTATTTT. It specifies CASSEALWDSSDTQYF.

The rearrangement joins TRBV27 to TRBJ2-7; a weak D match, TRBD2 (6 bases). The V end was cut by 5 bases, the J end by 4 bases, with 12 bases between. The CDR3 covers 13 residues. Germline assignment: CDR1 MNHEY and CDR2 SMNVEV (reference sequence). The CDR3 DNA reads as TGTGCCAGCAGTGGGGGGAGTTGGTACGAGCAGTACTTC. Encoded protein: CASSGGSWYEQYF.

The rearrangement joins TRBV9 to TRBJ2-5; TRBD2 agrees at 8 bases. The CDR3 runs 15 residues. The V and J ends lost 1 base and 4 bases, in that order; junction bases with no gene match: 6. The germline gives CDR1 SGDLS, CDR2 YYNGEE. As DNA, the CDR3 is TGTGCCAGCAGCGTAACGGGGGGGCCATTAGAGACCCAGTACTTC. It yields the protein CASSVTGGPLETQYF.

This clone appeared once. The chain combines TRBV10-3 with TRBJ1-3, with TRBD1 matching 7 bases. This CDR3 is 16 amino acids long. Germline-derived CDR1 and CDR2 are ENHRY and SYGVKD. Trimming at V came to 8 bases and at J to 0 bases, leaving 10 bases not matched to a gene. The CDR3 loop is CAIGPGQPFSGNTIYF. CDR3 in DNA: TGTGCCATCGGCCCGGGACAGCCGTTCTCTGGAAACACCATATATTTT.

This chain uses TRBV30 with TRBJ2-3; possibly TRBD1 for D (6 bases). V lost 3 bases to trimming and J lost 2 bases, with 12 bases between them. Germline V gene lookup returns CDR1 GTSNPN and CDR2 SVGIG (reference sequence). This CDR3 is built from 14 residues. CDR3 sequence (DNA): TGTGCCTGGAGCAGCAGGGGATTCACAGATACGCAGTATTTT. It encodes CAWSSRGFTDTQYF.

CDR3 nucleotides: TGCGCCAGCACCGAGTGGGCTAGCGGGGGATACAATGAGCAGTTCTTC. It is translated as CASTEWASGGYNEQFF. The chain recombines TRBV10-2 with TRBJ2-1; TRBD2 agrees at 10 bases. The J segment lost 4 bases and the V segment lost 7 bases, leaving 10 bases of the junction unmatched. The CDR3 runs to 16 residues. CDR1 and CDR2 (germline): WSHSY, SAAADI.

This clone came up a few times. V and J are TRBV19 and TRBJ1-1; D may be TRBD1 (6 bases). With 3 bases removed from V and 6 bases from J, the gap between germline ends came to 14 bases. This CDR3 has 14 residues. Germline V gives CDR1 LNHDA, CDR2 SQIVND (reference sequence). CDR3 sequence reads: CASSIGGGGPEAFF. CDR3 nucleotide sequence: TGTGCCAGTAGTATCGGCGGTGGGGGCCCTGAAGCTTTCTTT.

The chain carries TRBV6-5 and TRBJ2-7, with D possibly being TRBD2 (6 bases). V was clipped by 5 bases and J by 0 bases, with 11 bases between them. The CDR3 runs 14 residues. CDR1 is MNHEY, CDR2 SVGAGI, per germline. The CDR3 here is CASSRGVDSYEQYF. CDR3 nucleotide sequence: TGTGCCAGCAGTCGCGGGGTAGACTCCTACGAGCAGTACTTC.

This clone turned up a few times. CDR3 sequence: CASSSGQDQEKLFF. The CDR3 DNA sequence: TGTGCCAGCAGCTCGGGACAGGACCAGGAAAAACTGTTTTTT. The J gene is TRBJ1-4, the V gene TRBV5-4; 8 bases are a match to TRBD1. In germline, CDR1 is SGHNT, CDR2 YYREEE (reference sequence). V shed 3 bases, J shed 8 bases, and the junction held 6 bases outside the gene matches. The CDR3 contains 14 residues. The full variable domain, its missing parts supplied by reference TRBV5-4 and TRBJ1-4, is ETGVTQSPTHLIKTRGQQVTLRCSSQSGHNTVSWYQQALGQGPQFIFQYYREEENGRGNFPPRFSGLQFPNYSSELNVNALELDDSALYLCASSSGQDQEKLFFGSGTQLSVL.

The chain has TRBV11-3 and TRBJ2-1; D may be TRBD1 (5 bases). V was cut by 3 bases and J by 4 bases, with 13 bases left in between. CDR3 length: 15 residues. Looked up from germline, CDR1 is SGHNT and CDR2 is YENEEA. CDR3 protein: CASSFSMGPYNEQFF. The CDR3 DNA reads TGTGCCAGCAGCTTTAGTATGGGGCCTTACAATGAGCAGTTCTTC.

This chain uses TRBV11-3 with TRBJ2-7, with no clear D. Trimming cost V 5 bases and J 2 bases, with 7 bases left between them. The CDR3 has 12 amino acids. Germline loops: CDR1 SGHNT, CDR2 YENEEA. CDR3 coding DNA: TGTGCCAGCAGCCTAAATACCTACGAGCAGTACTTC. This translates into CASSLNTYEQYF.

Comments on this clone: Germline is not matched at one junction end, which may reflect a read error. The J gene is TRBJ2-6, the V gene TRBV7-7, with no clear D. Germline lookup yields CDR1 SSHAT and CDR2 FNYEAQ (reference sequence). The CDR3 extends over 14 amino acids. The CDR3 bases are TGTGCTAGCAGCCCAATGCCGGGTTCCAACGTCCTGACTTTC. Its translation: CASSPMPGSNVLTF.